Presented here are 5 T cell receptor beta chains from one specimen sequenced in a study of Siglec-9 on CD8 T cells in melanoma (dated by TCRdb to between 2018 and 2021). Library preparation employed the immunoSEQ multiplex PCR assay. TCRdb limited this immuneACCESS table to in-frame rearrangements with V and J called. A share of clones is missing; checked studies link under half to unresolved V genes, and the rest is unexplained. This sample gives roughly 30,000 clones in total; less than 85% of them show up just once. The top ten hold 5.5% to 7.5% of the sample. Sequencing was done on a sample of Siglec-9- CD8+ T cells sorted from blood. This specimen's cell subset or site label, per the study, means: CD8 T cells lacking Siglec-9. Receptors were obtained from a human donor in good health.

CDR3 sequence reads: CASSEWTADSNQPQHF. CDR3 bases: TGTGCCAGCAGTGAGTGGACAGCTGATAGCAATCAGCCCCAGCATTTT. The chain employs TRBV6-1 and TRBJ1-5; the D gene is possibly TRBD1 (6 bases). Trimming shortened V by 3 bases and J by 0 bases, and 12 bases separated the two germline ends. Per germline, CDR1 MNHNS and CDR2 SASEGT. There are 16 residues in the CDR3.

There are a few counts of this clone. The rearrangement joins TRBV23-1 to TRBJ1-1; D call uncertain. TRBV23-1 is an ORF for which the function is uncertain. The length of the CDR3 is 12 residues. V dropped 4 bases and J dropped 1 base, with 4 bases sitting between them. The CDR3 DNA is TGCGCCAGCAGTCTCCAGAACACTGAAGCTTTCTTT. Its translation: CASSLQNTEAFF.

This clone was recorded once. The rearrangement uses TRBV27 and TRBJ2-3; TRBD1 might be the D (6 bases). This CDR3 has 15 residues. V lost 5 bases, J lost 4 bases, and 16 bases lay in between. Germline lookup yields CDR1 MNHEY and CDR2 SMNVEV (reference sequence). The CDR3 DNA follows: TGTGCCAGCAGTGCGGACAGTAATAGGGCAGATACGCAGTATTTT. This gives the protein CASSADSNRADTQYF.

The rearrangement uses TRBV28 and TRBJ2-7; D is ambiguous. The CDR3 has 14 amino acids. V shed 1 base and J shed 0 bases, with 7 bases lying between them. Per germline, CDR1 MDHEN and CDR2 SYDVKM. The CDR3 nucleotides are TGTGCCAGCAGTTTATTAAGCCTCTCCTACGAGCAGTACTTC. Its protein is CASSLLSLSYEQYF. The full variable domain, in which reference TRBV28 and TRBJ2-7 provide the parts outside the CDR3, is DVKVTQSSRYLVKRTGEKVFLECVQDMDHENMFWYRQDPGLGLRLIYFSYDVKMKEKGDIPEGYSVSREKKERFSLILESASTNQTSMYLCASSLLSLSYEQYFGPGTRLTVT.

This chain uses TRBV7-9 with TRBJ1-4; D remains ambiguous. Germline values: CDR1 SEHNR, CDR2 FQNEAQ (reference sequence). V lost 3 bases, J lost 4 bases, and 12 bases lay in between. The CDR3 is made up of 15 amino acids. The CDR3 spells CASSFEGSLNEKLFF. The CDR3 bases are TGTGCCAGCAGCTTCGAAGGGTCCCTTAATGAAAAACTGTTTTTT.